Below, 27 T cell receptor beta chains from the same sample are listed, as sequenced in a study of T cells in women clearing cervical HPV infection (dated by TCRdb to about 2018). The protocol used for the library was the immunoSEQ multiplex PCR assay. Imported from immuneACCESS, the table was reduced by TCRdb to in-frame sequences with V and J called. These copies leave out some clones; in studies compared against another copy, an unresolved V gene accounts for under half, and the cause of the remainder is not known. The sample's table lists a count of tens of thousands of clones. In total, the top ten clones hold 6.6% of the sample. Sequencing input: blood buffy coat. The receptors shown here come from a woman aged 18 to 75 with a cervical HPV16 infection that either progressed to CIN3+ or cleared (not recorded which).

Concerning this clone itself: The read falls 3 residues short of the CDR3 end, and the missing part is taken from the germline J gene. This chain connects TRBV20-1 to TRBJ2-7, with TRBD1 matching 8 bases. V was clipped by 0 bases and J by 5 bases; unmatched bases: 9. The length of the CDR3 is 15 residues. Germline V CDR1 and CDR2: DFQATT, SNEGSKA (reference sequence). CDR3: CSARDSSAGGDEQYF. CDR3 DNA (partial): TGCAGTGCTAGAGATAGCTCCGCAGGGGGCGACGAG.

Partial CDR3 DNA: TGTGCCAGCAGCTCCGGACTAGCAGGCACCGGGGAG. Residues: CASSSGLAGTGE. The complete CDR3 reads CASSSGLAGTGELFF. The genes are TRBV12-3 or TRBV12-4 and TRBJ2-2; 8 bases align to TRBD2. The CDR3 extends 3 residues past the end of the read, so its final part is completed from the germline J gene. This CDR3 is 15 amino acids long. V lost 6 bases, J lost 4 bases, and 7 bases stayed unmatched.

As regards this clone: The observed sequence ends 3 residues before the CDR3 terminus, with the missing tail filled in from the germline J gene. The chain uses TRBV14 and TRBJ2-4, with a possible D match to TRBD2 (6 bases). Germline values: CDR1 SGHDN, CDR2 FVKESK. This CDR3 region has 16 residues. CDR3 in amino acids: CASSQGRSNIVGGQYF. The CDR3 bases that were read are TGTGCCAGCAGCCAAGGACGGTCCAATATCGTGGGGGGT.

A note on this clone: The read halts 3 residues ahead of the CDR3 end, with the missing end drawn from the germline J gene. The chain has TRBV2 and TRBJ1-4; D possibly corresponds to TRBD1 (5 bases). The CDR3 has 15 residues. CDR1 is SNHLY, CDR2 FYNNEI, per germline. The DNA read from the CDR3 is TGTGCCTCCCAACGGGTTACAGGCTATAATTCACCA. This gives the protein CASQRVTGYNSP. The whole CDR3 is CASQRVTGYNSPLFF.

As concerns this clone: The CDR3 goes on 3 residues after the read ends, and that part is filled in from the germline J gene. The V and J genes are TRBV20-1 and TRBJ2-1; TRBD2 matches at 9 bases. Germline V gene sequence: CDR1 DFQATT, CDR2 SNEGSKA (reference sequence). The CDR3 is made up of 13 amino acids. V trimming: 3 bases; J trimming: 9 bases; junction bases outside the gene matches: 6. The sequenced part of the CDR3 DNA is TGCAGTGCTAGGCGGACTAGCGTTAGTGAG. Translated: CSARRTSVSE. The full CDR3 reads CSARRTSVSEQFF.

Note on this clone: The read falls 3 residues short of the CDR3 end, and the missing part is taken from the germline J gene. The chain links TRBV11-2 to TRBJ2-1, with 7 bases matching TRBD2. The germline CDR1 and CDR2 sequences are SGHAT and FQNNGV. The CDR3 runs 13 residues. The V segment lost 4 bases and the J segment 4 bases; nucleotides outside the gene matches: 1. The CDR3 sequence is CASSSGLYNEQFF. The sequenced CDR3 bases are TGTGCCAGCAGCTCGGGACTATACAATGAG. The full variable domain, its missing parts supplied by reference TRBV11-2 and TRBJ2-1, is EAGVAQSPRYKIIEKRQSVAFWCNPISGHATLYWYQQILGQGPKLLIQFQNNGVVDDSQLPKDRFSAERLKGVDSTLKIQPAKLEDSAVYLCASSSGLYNEQFFGPGTRLTVL.

Comments on this clone: Coverage ceases 3 residues before the CDR3 finishes, and the germline J gene fills in the end. The rearrangement joins TRBV6-2 or TRBV6-3 to TRBJ2-7; 14 bases are a match to TRBD2. Germline CDR1 MNHEY, CDR2 SVGEGT. The CDR3 length is 16 residues. V dropped 7 bases and J dropped 3; count of bases not matched to a gene: 8. The covered CDR3 bases are TGTGCCAGCAAGAGACTAGCGGGAGGGCCGGGCTACGAG. This translates into CASKRLAGGPGYE. The CDR3 reads in full as CASKRLAGGPGYEQYF.

The sequenced part of the CDR3 DNA is TGTGCCATCAAGGGGGAACAGTCGAATCAGCCC. This codes for CAIKGEQSNQP. The entire CDR3 protein is CAIKGEQSNQPYTF. This chain joins TRBV10-3 and TRBJ1-2; D might be TRBD1 (6 bases). With the read ending 3 residues before the CDR3 end, the germline J gene is used to fill in that end. The CDR3 extends over 14 amino acids. Germline-derived CDR1 and CDR2 are ENHRY and SYGVKD.

In the case of this clone: The read ends 3 residues shy of where the CDR3 ends; the end is completed using the germline J gene. The genes are TRBV19 and TRBJ2-3; TRBD1 agrees at 10 bases. Germline loops: CDR1 LNHDA, CDR2 SQIVND (reference sequence). The CDR3 spans 15 residues. The sequenced CDR3 bases are TGTGCCAGTAGTGGGACAGGGGATCGGGGAGAGACG. This gives the protein CASSGTGDRGET. The CDR3 as a whole reads CASSGTGDRGETQYF. Together with reference TRBV19 and TRBJ2-3, the CDR3 gives the full variable domain: DGGITQSPKYLFRKEGQNVTLSCEQNLNHDAMYWYRQDPGQGLRLIYYSQIVNDFQKGDIAEGYSVSREKKESFPLTVTSAQKNPTAFYLCASSGTGDRGETQYFGPGTRLTVL.

A remark on this clone: The read comes to an end 3 residues before the CDR3 does, leaving the germline J gene to fill in the end. This chain joins TRBV20-1 and TRBJ2-1; tentative D call: TRBD2 (5 bases). Trimming left V 2 bases short and J 6 bases short, with 8 bases between. Germline V gene lookup returns CDR1 DFQATT and CDR2 SNEGSKA (reference sequence). The CDR3 extends over 12 amino acids. Partial CDR3 DNA: TGCAGTGCTAGATACCTAGCCAATGAG. Its translation: CSARYLANE. The whole CDR3 reads CSARYLANEQFF.

Points on this clone: The read halts 3 residues ahead of the CDR3 end, with the missing end drawn from the germline J gene. The rearrangement joins TRBV2 to TRBJ2-5; possibly TRBD2 for D (6 bases). The CDR3 contains 14 residues. Germline V lookup: CDR1 SNHLY, CDR2 FYNNEI. Trimming took off 6 bases at V and 5 bases at J, with 16 bases between the two ends. CDR3 sequence: CASRGRGTRETQYF. CDR3 DNA (partial): TGTGCCAGCAGGGGTCGGGGGACTCGGGAGACC.

In regard to this clone: The CDR3 extends 3 residues past the end of the read, so its final part is completed from the germline J gene. V usage is TRBV9 and J usage is TRBJ2-1, with TRBD1 as a possible D gene (7 bases). Trimming shortened V by 3 bases and J by 6 bases, and 13 bases separated the two germline ends. The CDR3 contains 14 residues. Germline V gene sequence: CDR1 SGDLS, CDR2 YYNGEE. CDR3 DNA (partial): TGTGCCAGCAGCGATCAGGGGGGAGGCAATGAG. Translated, it gives CASSDQGGGNE. The whole CDR3 protein reads CASSDQGGGNEQFF.

Details on this clone: The CDR3 goes on 3 residues after the read ends, and that part is filled in from the germline J gene. The V gene is TRBV29-1, the J gene TRBJ1-2, with unresolved D. Germline V gene sequence: CDR1 SQVTM, CDR2 ANQGSEA. The CDR3 contains 14 residues. V lost 1 base and J 5 bases, leaving 14 bases between the germline ends. CDR3 DNA, as far as it was read: TGCAGCGTTGAAGCCTCATTATCCAGATATGGC. Translating it yields CSVEASLSRYG. The full CDR3 reads CSVEASLSRYGYTF. Full variable domain (outside the CDR3, taken from reference TRBV29-1 and TRBJ1-2): SAVISQKPSRDICQRGTSLTIQCQVDSQVTMMFWYRQQPGQSLTLIATANQGSEATYESGFVIDKFPISRPNLTFSTLTVSNMSPEDSSIYLCSVEASLSRYGYTFGSGTRLTVV.

As regards this clone: The observed sequence ends 3 residues before the CDR3 terminus, with the missing tail filled in from the germline J gene. The chain uses TRBV10-2 and TRBJ2-7; D is possibly TRBD2 (5 bases). Between the trimmed V and J ends, which lost 11 bases and 3 bases, there was a span of 17 bases. Germline V gene data show CDR1 as WSHSY and CDR2 as SAAADI. There are 13 residues in the CDR3. The chain's CDR3 is CASAGLNFYEQYF. The CDR3 bases that were read are TGCGCCTCAGCAGGACTTAACTTCTACGAG.

This CDR3 reads CASSAGQPGANVLFF. The covered CDR3 bases are TGTGCCAGCAGTGCTGGACAGCCTGGGGCCAACGTA. The chain uses TRBV5-6 and TRBJ1-4; D is perhaps TRBD1 (6 bases). The read finishes 3 residues shy of the CDR3 end, and the germline J gene is used to complete it. CDR1 SGHDT and CDR2 YYEEEE come from the germline V gene. The CDR3 consists of 15 residues.

To note about this clone: The read stops 3 residues short of the end of the CDR3; the missing end is completed from the germline J gene. The genes are TRBV4-1 and TRBJ2-7, with D uncertain. There are 13 residues in the CDR3. V was cut by 0 bases and J by 5 bases, with 8 bases left in between. CDR1 is MGHRA, CDR2 YSYEKL, per germline. The sequenced part of the CDR3 DNA is TGCGCCAGCAGCCAAGATTTCCAGAACGAG. Translated, it gives CASSQDFQNE. In full, the CDR3 reads CASSQDFQNEQYF.

CDR3 DNA, as far as it was read: TGTGCCAGCAGTTTAGGTTCCTATAACGAG. Amino acid sequence: CASSLGSYNE. The CDR3 reads in full as CASSLGSYNEQYF. The V gene is TRBV28, the J gene TRBJ2-7; D gene ambiguous. The observed sequence ends 3 residues before the CDR3 terminus, with the missing tail filled in from the germline J gene. CDR1 is MDHEN and CDR2 is SYDVKM in the germline V gene. The CDR3 has 13 residues. Trimming removed 2 bases from V and 5 bases from J, with 10 bases in between.

Turning to this clone: The read gets to within 3 residues of the CDR3 end, and the germline J gene fills in the rest. The chain has TRBV9 and TRBJ2-7; TRBD2 aligns across 7 bases. Losses at the gene ends were 0 bases for V and 5 bases for J; bases not matched to a gene: 8. Germline V gene lookup returns CDR1 SGDLS and CDR2 YYNGEE. This CDR3 region has 15 residues. This CDR3 is CASSVAQGDYHEQYF. The sequenced CDR3 bases are TGTGCCAGCAGCGTAGCTCAAGGGGACTACCACGAG.

As regards this clone: The observed sequence ends 3 residues before the CDR3 terminus, with the missing tail filled in from the germline J gene. J is TRBJ1-4 and V is TRBV11-1; TRBD1 matches 10 bases. The CDR3 length is 14 residues. Germline-derived CDR1 and CDR2 are SGHAT and FQDESV (reference sequence). Unmatched junction bases numbered 2, after V lost 3 bases and J lost 7 bases. The CDR3 region is CASSLGTGAEKLFF. Incomplete CDR3 DNA: TGTGCCAGCAGCTTGGGGACAGGGGCTGAAAAA. The complete variable domain, with remaining parts taken from reference TRBV11-1 and TRBJ1-4, reads EAEVAQSPRYKITEKSQAVAFWCDPISGHATLYWYRQILGQGPELLVQFQDESVVDDSQLPKDRFSAERLKGVDSTLKIQPAELGDSAMYLCASSLGTGAEKLFFGSGTQLSVL.

Concerning this clone itself: Coverage ceases 3 residues before the CDR3 finishes, and the germline J gene fills in the end. This rearrangement joins TRBV7-2 to TRBJ2-1, with TRBD1 matching 8 bases. V was clipped by 3 bases and J by 7 bases; unmatched bases: 5. The length of the CDR3 is 14 residues. Germline values: CDR1 SGHTA, CDR2 FQGNSA. The covered CDR3 bases are TGTGCCAGCAGCTTTCGGACAGGGAGGAATGAG. Translated, it gives CASSFRTGRNE. The CDR3 in its entirety is CASSFRTGRNEQFF. Complete variable domain (other parts from reference TRBV7-2 and TRBJ2-1): GAGVSQSPSNKVTEKGKDVELRCDPISGHTALYWYRQSLGQGLEFLIYFQGNSAPDKSGLPSDRFSAERTGGSVSTLTIQRTQQEDSAVYLCASSFRTGRNEQFFGPGTRLTVL.

In the case of this clone: The read falls 3 residues short of the CDR3 end, and the missing part is taken from the germline J gene. The chain joins TRBV5-6 to TRBJ2-7; TRBD2 matches at 7 bases. The trim removed 0 bases at V and 0 bases at J, leaving 3 bases unmatched. This CDR3 has 15 residues. Germline V gene sequence: CDR1 SGHDT, CDR2 YYEEEE. CDR3 bases read: TGTGCCAGCAGCTTGGGAGCGGGGAGCTCCTACGAG. Residues: CASSLGAGSSYE. The CDR3 reads in full as CASSLGAGSSYEQYF.

With respect to this clone: Within the sample, other DNA sequences also encode this same CDR3. CDR3 loop: CASSDDPGNTIYF. CDR3 bases read: TGTGCCAGCAGCGATGACCCGGGGAACACC. The chain couples TRBV6-2 or TRBV6-3 to TRBJ1-3; no clear D gene. The missing CDR3 end, 3 residues past where the read stops, is filled in from the germline J gene. The V and J ends lost 6 bases and 7 bases respectively, with 13 bases between them. This CDR3 has 13 amino acids. Germline V gene sequence: CDR1 MNHEY, CDR2 SVGEGT.

The sequenced part of the CDR3 DNA is TGTGCCAGCAGTGCTGAGGGGGGC. Translation gives CASSAEGG. The entire CDR3 sequence reads CASSAEGGYTF. The rearrangement joins TRBV2 to TRBJ1-2, with D possibly TRBD1 on 5 matching bases. From the germline J gene comes the end of the CDR3, since the read stops 3 residues before it. There are 11 residues in the CDR3. Germline values: CDR1 SNHLY, CDR2 FYNNEI.

With respect to this clone: Sequencing ends 3 residues short of the CDR3 end; the germline J gene provides the rest. The V and J genes are TRBV7-9 and TRBJ1-2, with a weak D call TRBD1 (5 bases). This CDR3 spans 14 amino acids. Per the germline V gene, CDR1 is SEHNR and CDR2 is FQNEAQ (reference sequence). CDR3 DNA, as far as it was read: TGTGCCAGCAGCTTAGTCCGTGCAGGGAACATC. Translation: CASSLVRAGNI. The full CDR3 sequence reads CASSLVRAGNIYTF.

About this clone: With the read ending 3 residues before the CDR3 end, the germline J gene is used to fill in that end. The chain combines TRBV11-3 with TRBJ1-1; 7 bases fit TRBD1. The CDR3 contains 12 residues. Germline V gene data show CDR1 as SGHNT and CDR2 as YENEEA. The DNA read from the CDR3 is TGTGCCAGCAGCTCATACAGGGGTGGT. Translation: CASSSYRGG. The whole CDR3 sequence reads CASSSYRGGAFF.

Remarks on this clone: The CDR3 end is not reached by the read, which stops 3 residues before it; the germline J gene fills it in. V and J are TRBV5-1 and TRBJ2-1, with 8 nucleotides matching TRBD2. V gave up 3 bases and J gave up 6 bases; unmatched junction bases: 11. The CDR3 covers 16 residues. The germline CDR1 and CDR2 sequences are SGHRS and YFSETQ. The CDR3 is CASSSWTSKGGNEQFF. The covered CDR3 bases are TGCGCCAGCAGCTCATGGACTAGCAAAGGGGGCAATGAG.

As to this clone: The observed sequence ends 3 residues before the CDR3 terminus, with the missing tail filled in from the germline J gene. This sequence joins TRBV5-1 and TRBJ2-1, with 7 bases fitting TRBD1. Germline CDR1 SGHRS, CDR2 YFSETQ. The CDR3 loop spans 15 amino acids. V lost 3 bases to trimming and J lost 4 bases; unmatched junction nucleotides: 7. CDR3 amino acids: CASSYLTGKYNEQFF. The DNA read from the CDR3 is TGCGCCAGCAGCTATTTGACAGGGAAGTACAATGAG.